The next 6 T cell receptor beta chains were all read from a single sample in a study of early T cells in non-severe SARS-CoV-2 infection. TCRdb ran MiXCR on the 5' RACE reads and lists one entry per CDR3 protein. This sample yields more than 65,000 distinct CDR3 sequences, of which around 13% are seen a single time; around 1.3% belongs to the top ten. Sequencing was done on a sample of whole blood. The origin of the receptors is an adult who was a healthcare worker with PCR-confirmed SARS-CoV-2 infection or an uninfected control (not recorded which).

This clonotype was counted many times. The chain has TRBV4-3 and TRBJ2-1, with D perhaps TRBD2 (5 bases). CDR3 length: 14 amino acids. Trimming took 3 bases from V and 9 from J, leaving 15 bases between them. Germline CDR1 is LGHNA and CDR2 is YSLEER. CDR3 sequence: CASSHQDGAGEQFF. The CDR3 coding sequence is TGCGCCAGCAGCCACCAGGACGGTGCGGGTGAGCAGTTCTTC.

The table lists this clonotype with many counts. V and J are TRBV7-9 and TRBJ1-1, with D unresolved. V was shortened by 8 bases and J by 0 bases, with 10 bases between the two germline ends. The CDR3 totals 13 residues. Germline lookup yields CDR1 SEHNR and CDR2 FQNEAQ (reference sequence). The CDR3 nucleotides are TGTGCCAGCCGCCTCGCTTTGAACACTGAAGCTTTCTTT. Amino acid sequence: CASRLALNTEAFF.

This clonotype was detected ten times or more. This chain links TRBV20-1 with TRBJ2-3; TRBD2 agrees at 8 bases. Germline CDR1 is DFQATT and CDR2 is SNEGSKA (reference sequence). V was clipped by 5 bases and J by 0 bases; unmatched bases: 4. The CDR3 has 14 amino acids. CDR3 DNA sequence: TGCAGTGCTCGACTAGCGACGAGCACAGATACGCAGTATTTT. This gives the protein CSARLATSTDTQYF.

This clonotype was seen a handful of times. The genes are TRBV6-6 and TRBJ1-5; perhaps TRBD1 as D (5 bases). Looked up from germline, CDR1 is MNHNY and CDR2 is SVGAGI (reference sequence). Between the trimmed V and J ends, which lost 7 bases and 7 bases, there was a span of 23 bases. The CDR3 loop spans 16 amino acids. CDR3 in amino acids: CASTSESPRGGQPQHF. The CDR3 coding sequence is TGTGCCAGCACCTCCGAGTCCCCAAGGGGAGGGCAGCCCCAGCATTTT.

To note about this clonotype: An end of the junction differs from the germline gene, which may be a read error. The chain links TRBV7-2 to TRBJ1-1; possible D gene TRBD1, 6 bases. CDR1 and CDR2 from the germline V gene are SGHTA and FQGNSA. The CDR3 covers 13 residues. This CDR3 reads CASSLRQVSDAFF. DNA for the CDR3: TGTGCCAGCAGCTTACGACAGGTCTCTGATGCTTTCTTT.

This clonotype was observed many times. The chain couples TRBV7-2 to TRBJ1-5; D not certain. This CDR3 is 13 amino acids long. The ends were cut back, 2 bases at V and 4 bases at J, with 6 bases in the middle. Germline V CDR1 and CDR2: SGHTA, FQGNSA. The CDR3 region has the DNA TGTGCCAGCAGCTTAAGGCCGAATCAGCCCCAGCATTTT. The encoded protein is CASSLRPNQPQHF.